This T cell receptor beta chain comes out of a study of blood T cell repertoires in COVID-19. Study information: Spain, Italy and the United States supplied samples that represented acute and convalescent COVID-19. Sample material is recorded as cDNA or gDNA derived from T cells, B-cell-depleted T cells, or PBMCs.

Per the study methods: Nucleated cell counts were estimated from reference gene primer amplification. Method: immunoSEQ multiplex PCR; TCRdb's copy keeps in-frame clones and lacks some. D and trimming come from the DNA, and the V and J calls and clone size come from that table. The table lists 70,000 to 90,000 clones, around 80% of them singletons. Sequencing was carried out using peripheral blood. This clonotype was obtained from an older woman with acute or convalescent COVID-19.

CDR3 sequence (DNA): TGCAGCGTTTCGGCAGGAAACCTCTACGAGCAGTACTTC. This encodes CSVSAGNLYEQYF. V and J are TRBV29-1 and TRBJ2-7; D uncertain. Germline V gene sequence: CDR1 SQVTM, CDR2 ANQGSEA. The CDR3 has 13 amino acids. With 5 bases removed from V and 3 bases from J, the gap between germline ends came to 14 bases.